This T cell receptor beta chain was captured by sequencing in a study of shared clonotypes between healthy human individuals. Repertoires were generated with immunoSEQ multiplex PCR, while TCRdb's copy carries only in-frame clones and drops some. The sample holds about 980,000 clones, over 60% seen once. For this clone: Its antigen remains unidentified.

The length of the CDR3 is 14 residues. Per the germline V gene, CDR1 is SGHNT and CDR2 is YYREEE (reference sequence). The ends were cut back, 4 bases at V and 6 bases at J, with 13 bases in the middle. Study conclusions and caveats: On the whole, naive subsets had larger estimated richness than memory subsets had. Large sequencing depth failed to make sorted-subset sequencing complete, rarefaction showed.

Sequenced sample: memory CD4+ T cells sorted from blood. Documented subset: CD45RA-negative fraction. V is TRBV5-4 and J is TRBJ1-4; TRBD1 might be the D (6 bases). The clonotype comes from a man in his late teens or twenties in good health. This chain's CDR3 is CASSLQGFDEKLFF. The DNA for the CDR3 is TGTGCCAGCAGCCTTCAGGGGTTTGATGAAAAACTGTTTTTT. The entire variable domain, with the rest obtained from reference TRBV5-4 and TRBJ1-4, is as follows: ETGVTQSPTHLIKTRGQQVTLRCSSQSGHNTVSWYQQALGQGPQFIFQYYREEENGRGNFPPRFSGLQFPNYSSELNVNALELDDSALYLCASSLQGFDEKLFFGSGTQLSVL.